The present T cell receptor (beta chain) was sequenced within a study of T cell repertoires in cytomegalovirus infection. Study-wide context: An indication of both CMV infection and matching HLA type came from public TCR beta signatures.

TCRdb reprocessed the reads with MiXCR, giving one entry per CDR3 protein. The sample consists of about 680,000 distinct CDR3 sequences, approximately 24% of them appearing once. The V end was cut by 6 bases, the J end by 4 bases, with 12 bases between. The CDR3 is 13 residues long. Germline values: CDR1 SGHVS, CDR2 FQNEAQ. In its sample, this clonotype was seen many times. Its antigen is still unknown. Study conclusions and caveats: HLA-C-restricted TCR beta clonotypes specific for CMV led the ex vivo response. The study identified carriers of CMV plus the relevant HLA from cumulative public TCR beta family frequency.

The sequence derives from a human donor in good health (CMV status not recorded). Some clones in this sample may be carry-over from other donors' samples. What was sequenced was CD8+ T cells from PBMCs. J is TRBJ2-5 and V is TRBV7-8; D might be TRBD1 (6 bases). The CDR3 DNA is TGTGCCAGCAGGCGGAGAGGGGGAGAGACCCAGTACTTC. Translation gives CASRRRGGETQYF.